This T cell receptor (beta chain) was profiled in a study of CD8 T cells in Susac syndrome. Trimming pared 1 base from V and 4 bases from J, leaving 10 bases between. The CDR3 loop spans 13 amino acids. Germline CDR1 is GTSNPN and CDR2 is SVGIG (reference sequence). Random hexamers primed reverse transcription of about 0.5 to 1 ug RNA. TCR beta CDR3 was amplified by immunoSEQ covering 54 Vbeta and 13 Jbeta. Each CDR3 protein is one row after TCRdb ran MiXCR on the immunoSEQ multiplex PCR reads. The sample holds approximately 190,000 distinct CDR3 sequences, approximately 95% seen once. The clonotype originates from a human donor with Susac syndrome. The chain is built from TRBV30 and TRBJ1-2; maybe TRBD1 (5 bases). Specimen: CD8+ T cells from PBMCs. The CDR3 loop reads CAWSGGVSYGYTF. CDR3 sequence (DNA): TGTGCCTGGAGTGGAGGGGTGAGCTATGGCTACACCTTC.